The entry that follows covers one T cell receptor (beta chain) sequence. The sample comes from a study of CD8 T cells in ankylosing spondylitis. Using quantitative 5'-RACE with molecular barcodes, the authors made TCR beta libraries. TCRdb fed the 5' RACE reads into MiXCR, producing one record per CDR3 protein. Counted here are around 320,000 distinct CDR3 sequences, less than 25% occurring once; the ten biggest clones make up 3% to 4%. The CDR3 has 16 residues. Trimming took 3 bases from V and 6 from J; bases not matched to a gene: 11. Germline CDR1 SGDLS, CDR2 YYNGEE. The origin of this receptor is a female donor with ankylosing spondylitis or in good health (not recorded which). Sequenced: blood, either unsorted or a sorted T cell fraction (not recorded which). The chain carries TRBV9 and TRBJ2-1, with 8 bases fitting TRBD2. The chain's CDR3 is CASSAFSGVVSNEQFF. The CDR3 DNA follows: TGTGCCAGCAGCGCCTTTAGCGGGGTTGTTTCCAATGAGCAGTTCTTC. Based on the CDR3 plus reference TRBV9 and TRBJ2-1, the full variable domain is DSGVTQTPKHLITATGQRVTLRCSPRSGDLSVYWYQQSLDQGLQFLIQYYNGEERAKGNILERFSAQQFPDLHSELNLSSLELGDSALYFCASSAFSGVVSNEQFFGPGTRLTVL.